The 32 T cell receptor beta chains presented below share a single source sample, sequenced in a study of monozygotic twins with inflammatory bowel disease. With the 5' RACE reads reprocessed, TCRdb shows one record per CDR3 protein and no DNA. The listing records 150,000 to 200,000 distinct CDR3 sequences. Sequences were obtained from blood. All receptors derive from a human donor with ulcerative colitis or Crohn's disease, or a healthy co-twin of an affected twin (not recorded which).

V is TRBV20-1 and J is TRBJ1-4; absent DNA, TCRdb's TRBD1 call cannot be checked. Germline loops: CDR1 DFQATT, CDR2 SNEGSKA (reference sequence). The length of the CDR3 is 15 residues. The CDR3 region is CSASGDKGGLEKLFF.

V and J are TRBV7-2 and TRBJ2-2; TCRdb reports TRBD1, a call that lacks DNA to check it against. Germline V gives CDR1 SGHTA, CDR2 FQGNSA. This CDR3 has 17 amino acids. CDR3 amino acids: CASSLLGQGGTTGELFF.

V and J are TRBV4-1 and TRBJ2-7; TCRdb indicates TRBD2, and absent DNA this call remains unverified. The CDR3 has 15 residues. Looked up from germline, CDR1 is MGHRA and CDR2 is YSYEKL. CDR3 sequence reads: CASSHPGTSIYEQYF.

The chain couples TRBV10-3 to TRBJ2-5. Germline V gene data show CDR1 as ENHRY and CDR2 as SYGVKD. The CDR3 totals 14 residues. The CDR3 protein is CAISEGRGRETQYF.

The rearrangement joins TRBV7-9 to TRBJ1-3; no DNA is available, so the TRBD1 call from TCRdb remains unchecked. Germline V gene sequence: CDR1 SEHNR, CDR2 FQNEAQ (reference sequence). CDR3 length: 16 residues. This chain's CDR3 is CASSLTQGISGNTIYF.

The gene calls are TRBV4-2 and TRBJ2-1; no DNA is available, so the TRBD1 call from TCRdb remains unchecked. This CDR3 has 14 residues. CDR1 and CDR2 from the germline V gene are LGHNA and YNFKEQ. The CDR3 here is CASSQDTAPNEQFF.

V usage is TRBV7-9 and J usage is TRBJ2-6; TCRdb reports TRBD1, a call that lacks DNA to check it against. This CDR3 has 16 amino acids. Germline values: CDR1 SEHNR, CDR2 FQNEAQ (reference sequence). The CDR3 loop is CASSLPGSSGANVLTF.

The chain couples TRBV20-1 to TRBJ2-7; lacking DNA, the TRBD2 call made by TCRdb goes unchecked. The CDR3 contains 16 residues. Per germline, CDR1 DFQATT and CDR2 SNEGSKA (reference sequence). The CDR3 sequence is CSANGGGREFSYEQYF.

The V and J genes are TRBV19 and TRBJ2-7; the D call of TRBD1 rests on TCRdb alone, since no DNA is present to check it. The V gene's germline CDR1 is LNHDA and CDR2 SQIVND (reference sequence). The CDR3 length is 15 residues. The CDR3 sequence is CASSVLAGQGYEQYF.

The chain has TRBV20-1 and TRBJ1-2. Germline values: CDR1 DFQATT, CDR2 SNEGSKA (reference sequence). This CDR3 is 14 amino acids long. The CDR3 reads CSARDRFGVRGYTF.

The rearrangement links TRBV23-1 to TRBJ1-2. TRBV23-1 is recorded as an ORF, its role being uncertain. The CDR3 runs to 13 residues. The CDR3 protein is CASSLGLYYGYTF.

The rearrangement links TRBV28 to TRBJ2-3; TCRdb's assignment of TRBD1 cannot be checked, as there is no DNA. Germline values: CDR1 MDHEN, CDR2 SYDVKM. The CDR3 covers 16 residues. CDR3 protein: CASSPLGGVITDTQYF.

J is TRBJ2-7 and V is TRBV10-2; lacking DNA, the TRBD2 call made by TCRdb goes unchecked. The CDR3 spans 13 residues. Germline CDR1 reads WSHSY; CDR2 reads SAAADI. The CDR3 loop is CASSVGPQRGQYF.

The chain carries TRBV29-1 and TRBJ2-3; there is no DNA to check the TCRdb D call of TRBD1. This CDR3 has 15 residues. Germline CDR1 SQVTM, CDR2 ANQGSEA. CDR3 region: CSVEGGLVATDTQYF.

This chain links TRBV7-2 with TRBJ2-1. The CDR3 is made up of 16 amino acids. Germline values: CDR1 SGHTA, CDR2 FQGNSA. CDR3 protein: CASSLESIVVYNEQFF.

The genes are TRBV4-3 and TRBJ1-3; as DNA is missing, the TRBD1 call by TCRdb cannot be tested. This CDR3 has 18 residues. CDR1 LGHNA and CDR2 YSLEER come from the germline V gene. The CDR3 sequence: CASSQAPLGVSSGNTIYF.

This chain links TRBV5-1 with TRBJ1-2. Germline values: CDR1 SGHRS, CDR2 YFSETQ. The CDR3 sequence is 14 residues long. The CDR3 region is CASSLVVSSNGYTF. The variable domain in full, completed from reference TRBV5-1 and TRBJ1-2, reads KAGVTQTPRYLIKTRGQQVTLSCSPISGHRSVSWYQQTPGQGLQFLFEYFSETQRNKGNFPGRFSGRQFSNSRSEMNVSTLELGDSALYLCASSLVVSSNGYTFGSGTRLTVV.

The chain is built from TRBV7-2 and TRBJ1-4; TCRdb proposes TRBD1, but this gene call is untestable without DNA. Germline loops: CDR1 SGHTA, CDR2 FQGNSA. The CDR3 consists of 15 residues. The CDR3 region is CASSPGGRENEKLFF.

The rearrangement joins TRBV5-1 to TRBJ2-1; TCRdb reports TRBD1, a call that lacks DNA to check it against. The CDR3 contains 16 residues. CDR1 and CDR2 (germline): SGHRS, YFSETQ. The CDR3 spells CASRPGTGSGYNEQFF.

The chain carries TRBV20-1 and TRBJ2-5; TCRdb designates TRBD1, a call that cannot be tested without DNA. This CDR3 has 15 amino acids. The V gene's germline CDR1 is DFQATT and CDR2 SNEGSKA (reference sequence). Here the CDR3 reads CSAREGASGQETQYF.

This chain connects TRBV28 to TRBJ2-7; TCRdb's D call of TRBD2 is untestable without DNA. CDR1 and CDR2 (germline): MDHEN, SYDVKM. This CDR3 is built from 16 residues. The CDR3 sequence: CASSTGRLAGSYEQYF.

V usage is TRBV24-1 and J usage is TRBJ2-1; no DNA is available, so the TRBD2 call from TCRdb remains unchecked. CDR1 and CDR2 (germline): KGHDR, SFDVKD. The CDR3 has 16 amino acids. CDR3 protein: CATSDLSGRGSNEQFF.

The rearrangement links TRBV27 to TRBJ2-3; the D call from TCRdb, TRBD2, cannot be confirmed without DNA. From germline, CDR1 is MNHEY and CDR2 SMNVEV (reference sequence). This CDR3 is 13 amino acids long. The CDR3: CASSLAVPDTQYF.

The chain combines TRBV4-3 with TRBJ1-2. The CDR3 is made up of 16 amino acids. Germline loops: CDR1 LGHNA, CDR2 YSLEER. CDR3 in amino acids: CASSQDREPEHYGYTF.

The chain joins TRBV12-3 or TRBV12-4 to TRBJ2-5; without DNA, the TCRdb call of TRBD2 cannot be checked. The CDR3 is made up of 14 amino acids. CDR3: CASSPWASGATQYF.

The rearrangement joins TRBV19 to TRBJ2-7; TCRdb gives TRBD1 as the D gene, but with no DNA this cannot be confirmed. Germline V gene lookup returns CDR1 LNHDA and CDR2 SQIVND (reference sequence). This CDR3 has 15 amino acids. The CDR3 loop reads CASSPGGGQGYEQYF.

The chain uses TRBV5-1 and TRBJ1-2; TCRdb returns TRBD1, unconfirmable since there is no DNA. Germline V gene data show CDR1 as SGHRS and CDR2 as YFSETQ. CDR3 length equals 15 residues. CDR3 loop: CASSAYRIADYGYTF.

The chain links TRBV7-2 to TRBJ1-1; the D call from TCRdb, TRBD1, cannot be confirmed without DNA. In germline, CDR1 is SGHTA, CDR2 FQGNSA. The CDR3 has 14 amino acids. CDR3 protein: CASSLWRGLTEAFF.

This CDR3 reads CASSQNRGTEAFF. The V gene is TRBV14, the J gene TRBJ1-1; checking the TCRdb D call of TRBD1 is not possible without DNA. The CDR3 covers 13 residues. Germline V lookup: CDR1 SGHDN, CDR2 FVKESK.

This sequence joins TRBV5-1 and TRBJ1-4; as DNA is missing, the TRBD1 call by TCRdb cannot be tested. The CDR3 runs 15 residues. Germline CDR1 and CDR2: SGHRS and YFSETQ. The CDR3 reads CASSSNQGGHEKLFF.

The V call is TRBV13, the J call TRBJ2-3; the TCRdb call, TRBD1, lacks DNA for checking. This CDR3 spans 16 amino acids. Germline values: CDR1 PRHDT, CDR2 FYEKMQ (reference sequence). The CDR3 reads CASSPYRDRRRYTQYF.

The chain has TRBV28 and TRBJ2-3; TCRdb lists TRBD2, though no DNA is available to test this call. Germline assignment: CDR1 MDHEN and CDR2 SYDVKM. This CDR3 comprises 17 residues. CDR3 region: CAPHGTASSGSGDTQYF.